Described below is a single T cell receptor beta chain sequence and its context. Its target is not known. This sample is drawn from a study of cytomegalovirus exposure and HLA in healthy donors. Primers included in the PCR were 60 Vbeta and 13 Jbeta primers. TCRdb's copy holds only in-frame clones and misses some; the assay was immunoSEQ multiplex PCR. The table has 100,000 to 150,000 clones, roughly four fifths seen once. Findings and limits, study-wide: DRB1 showed the most TCR associations and HLA-C the fewest in a later analysis, as rates varied by HLA locus.

This sequence originates from a male donor in good health and CMV-seronegative. Input material: PBMCs.

The CDR3 nucleotides read TGTGCCAGTAGTTTTCGTTTCTCCGGGGAGCTGTTTTTT. Protein sequence: CASSFRFSGELFF. The rearrangement uses TRBV19 and TRBJ2-2; D unclear. There are 13 residues in the CDR3. Germline CDR1 reads LNHDA; CDR2 reads SQIVND (reference sequence). Trimming shortened V by 5 bases and J by 6 bases, and 10 bases separated the two germline ends.